Below are 19 T cell receptor beta chains sequenced from a single sample in a study of T cell responses to AZD1222 COVID-19 vaccine. Repertoires were generated with immunoSEQ multiplex PCR, while TCRdb's copy carries only in-frame clones and drops some. The sample includes 90,000 to 100,000 clones, approximately 84% of them seen just once. The specimen was peripheral blood, collected 28 days after the second AZD1222 dose. These receptors all come from an adult who received the AZD1222 COVID-19 vaccine.

This chain joins TRBV7-3 and TRBJ2-1; unclear D gene. The germline V and J ends were trimmed by 5 bases and 9 bases, with 11 bases remaining between them. Germline V CDR1 and CDR2: SGHTA, FQGTGA. The CDR3 extends over 12 amino acids. Here the CDR3 reads CASSLVSGEQFF. The CDR3 nucleotides read TGTGCCAGCAGCCTAGTCTCTGGTGAGCAGTTCTTC.

Regarding this clone: At the DNA level, this CDR3 is encoded by other sequences in the same sample as well. The chain combines TRBV27 with TRBJ2-7; D could derive from TRBD1 or TRBD2 (5 bases each). From germline, CDR1 is MNHEY and CDR2 SMNVEV (reference sequence). CDR3 length: 13 residues. The V gene lost 6 bases and the J gene lost 1 base, with 10 bases spanning the gap. The CDR3 loop reads CASSLGGSYEQYF. DNA of the CDR3: TGTGCCAGCAGCCTTGGGGGTTCCTACGAGCAGTACTTC.

This chain connects TRBV27 to TRBJ2-3; D may match TRBD1 or TRBD2 (5 bases each). The germline V gene encodes CDR1 MNHEY and CDR2 SMNVEV (reference sequence). CDR3 size: 13 residues. Between the trimmed V and J ends, which lost 8 bases and 6 bases, there was a span of 15 bases. The CDR3 is CASGTISRDTQYF. In DNA, the CDR3 is TGTGCCAGCGGGACGATCTCCCGGGATACGCAGTATTTT.

The chain's CDR3 is CASTLRTGSNEQFF. The CDR3 DNA is TGTGCCAGCACCTTAAGGACAGGGAGCAATGAGCAGTTCTTC. The chain joins TRBV19 to TRBJ2-1, with 8 bases fitting TRBD1. The CDR3 runs 14 residues. The trim removed 9 bases at V and 6 bases at J, leaving 10 bases unmatched. Germline values: CDR1 LNHDA, CDR2 SQIVND (reference sequence). Variable domain in full (rest from reference TRBV19 and TRBJ2-1): DGGITQSPKYLFRKEGQNVTLSCEQNLNHDAMYWYRQDPGQGLRLIYYSQIVNDFQKGDIAEGYSVSREKKESFPLTVTSAQKNPTAFYLCASTLRTGSNEQFFGPGTRLTVL.

This clone was counted a single time. The chain couples TRBV11-3 to TRBJ1-1, with a weak D call TRBD1 (6 bases). In germline, CDR1 is SGHNT, CDR2 YENEEA. The ends were cut back, 4 bases at V and 1 base at J, with 13 bases in the middle. The CDR3 has 15 amino acids. In DNA, the CDR3 is TGTGCCAGCAGCTATACCGGGACACCGAACACTGAAGCTTTCTTT. Protein sequence: CASSYTGTPNTEAFF.

The chain carries TRBV18 and TRBJ1-5; 8 nucleotides line up with TRBD1. With V trimmed by 3 bases and J by 5 bases, 6 bases remained unmatched. This CDR3 has 15 residues. From germline, CDR1 is KGHSH and CDR2 LQKENI. The CDR3 is CASSPNRGDDQPQHF. The CDR3 region has the DNA TGTGCCAGCTCACCTAACAGGGGGGACGATCAGCCCCAGCATTTT.

V gene TRBV2 combines with J gene TRBJ1-2; D not resolved. Deletions cut 7 bases from V and 0 bases from J, with 18 bases between. The germline V gene has CDR1 SNHLY and CDR2 FYNNEI. The CDR3 loop spans 16 amino acids. The CDR3 protein is CASTLSISSANYGYTF. The CDR3 DNA follows: TGTGCCAGCACCTTATCTATATCCTCAGCTAACTATGGCTACACCTTC.

This rearrangement joins TRBV3-1 (or the pseudogene TRBV3-2) to TRBJ2-7, with a weak D call TRBD1 (6 bases). Germline V lookup: CDR1 LGHDT, CDR2 YNNKEL (reference sequence). This CDR3 comprises 15 residues. Trimming took off 4 bases at V and 2 bases at J, with 15 bases between the two ends. Here the CDR3 DNA reads TGTGCCAGCAGCCCGGGACACTATGGGACCTACGAGCAGTACTTC. Protein product: CASSPGHYGTYEQYF.

The chain joins TRBV27 to TRBJ1-1; 7 bases line up with TRBD1. This CDR3 has 14 residues. V gave up 3 bases and J gave up 7 bases; unmatched junction bases: 8. The germline gives CDR1 MNHEY, CDR2 SMNVEV (reference sequence). The CDR3 coding sequence is TGTGCCAGCAGTTTTACGACAGGGCTAGGTGAAGCTTTCTTT. It specifies CASSFTTGLGEAFF.

About this clone: In the same sample, other DNA sequences code for this CDR3. This chain joins TRBV5-1 and TRBJ1-2; D is undetermined. In germline, CDR1 is SGHRS, CDR2 YFSETQ. The CDR3 consists of 13 residues. Between the trimmed V and J ends, which lost 2 bases and 2 bases, there was a span of 7 bases. CDR3 DNA: TGCGCCAGCAGCTTTGACGGGAACTATGGCTACACCTTC. Translated, it gives CASSFDGNYGYTF.

The CDR3 region is CASRGDSNQPQHF. The CDR3 DNA sequence: TGTGCCAGCAGGGGGGATAGCAATCAGCCCCAGCATTTT. The chain is built from TRBV2 and TRBJ1-5, with D perhaps TRBD1 (5 bases). Looked up from germline, CDR1 is SNHLY and CDR2 is FYNNEI. Trimming shortened V by 6 bases and J by 0 bases, and 6 bases separated the two germline ends. This CDR3 is built from 13 residues.

The gene calls are TRBV5-4 and TRBJ2-6; 9 nucleotides agree with TRBD2. The CDR3 sequence is 19 residues long. Germline CDR1 reads SGHNT; CDR2 reads YYREEE (reference sequence). Losses at the gene ends were 5 bases for V and 0 bases for J; bases not matched to a gene: 12. The CDR3 loop reads CASSMTSGAAYSGANVLTF. The CDR3 DNA sequence: TGTGCCAGCAGTATGACTAGCGGAGCGGCCTACTCTGGGGCCAACGTCCTGACTTTC.

The rearrangement links TRBV7-9 to TRBJ2-3; 9 bases map to TRBD2. Germline trimming cut 1 base from V and 5 bases from J; bases unmatched to any gene: 7. CDR3 length: 16 residues. The germline gives CDR1 SEHNR, CDR2 FQNEAQ (reference sequence). DNA of the CDR3: TGTGCCAGCAGCTTAGGCGGGAGGGCCGACGGAGATACGCAGTATTTT. This translates into CASSLGGRADGDTQYF.

DNA for the CDR3: TGCGCCAGCAGCCAAGCCGGGACTAGCGGATACGGACGCGGGGAGCTGTTTTTT. This encodes CASSQAGTSGYGRGELFF. V and J are TRBV4-1 and TRBJ2-2; 11 nucleotides agree with TRBD2. CDR1 MGHRA and CDR2 YSYEKL come from the germline V gene. The CDR3 is made up of 18 amino acids. V lost 1 base, J lost 7 bases, and 11 bases stayed unmatched.

V usage is TRBV18 and J usage is TRBJ1-1; D uncertain. Trimming pared 3 bases from V and 1 base from J, leaving 9 bases between. The germline V gene has CDR1 KGHSH and CDR2 LQKENI. This CDR3 has 14 amino acids. The CDR3 loop is CASSPSYSNTEAFF. The DNA for the CDR3 is TGTGCCAGCTCACCCAGCTACTCGAACACTGAAGCTTTCTTT.

The chain recombines TRBV19 with TRBJ1-5; tentative D call: TRBD1 (6 bases). V was cut by 5 bases and J by 1 base, with 9 bases left in between. This CDR3 spans 14 amino acids. Germline CDR1 LNHDA, CDR2 SQIVND (reference sequence). CDR3 sequence (DNA): TGTGCCAGTAGTCTTGACAGGAGCAATCAGCCCCAGCATTTT. It specifies CASSLDRSNQPQHF.

The chain employs TRBV19 and TRBJ1-1; possibly TRBD1 for D (5 bases). V was cut by 0 bases and J by 5 bases, with 10 bases left in between. CDR3 length: 14 amino acids. Germline V CDR1 and CDR2: LNHDA, SQIVND (reference sequence). The CDR3 DNA reads TGTGCCAGTAGTATAGAGGACACCATGACTGAAGCTTTCTTT. Translation: CASSIEDTMTEAFF.

V and J are TRBV18 and TRBJ2-1, with D perhaps TRBD2 (6 bases). Trimming took 4 bases from V and 8 from J, leaving 9 bases between them. The CDR3 sequence is 12 residues long. From germline, CDR1 is KGHSH and CDR2 LQKENI. In DNA form, the CDR3 reads TGTGCCAGCTCACTCGGAGGGGATGAGCAGTTCTTC. It encodes CASSLGGDEQFF.

This clone was counted only a few times. This chain joins TRBV3-1 (or the pseudogene TRBV3-2) and TRBJ1-2, with D tentatively TRBD1 (5 bases). CDR1 and CDR2 from the germline V gene are LGHDT and YNNKEL (reference sequence). Trimming took off 0 bases at V and 2 bases at J, with 13 bases between the two ends. The CDR3 runs to 16 residues. The CDR3 bases are TGTGCCAGCAGCCAAGAGGGGGTGGGGGTCAACTATGGCTACACCTTC. Translating it yields CASSQEGVGVNYGYTF.